These T cell receptor beta chains were read from a single sample in a study of blood T cell repertoires in COVID-19. Produced via immunoSEQ multiplex PCR; TCRdb's table is partial and in-frame only. This table has about 160,000 clones, approximately 82% appearing once. Sequencing was performed on peripheral blood. These receptors originate from a woman in her forties with COVID-19, enrolled during active disease. Each CDR3 is given with its conserved first and last residue. Fields, in order: J gene, V gene, CDR3 protein.

>TRBJ2-7|TRBV5-1
CASSLRDREVNEQYF
>TRBJ2-7|TRBV6-6
CASSYKPYEQYF
>TRBJ2-2|TRBV4-1
CASSQDPRHRANTGELFF
>TRBJ2-1|TRBV15
CATSRDRGGYNEQFF
>TRBJ2-5|TRBV29-1
CSVVQGVETQYF
>TRBJ2-1|TRBV6-1
CASKKREGEQFF
>TRBJ1-5|TRBV19
CASSIDRVGNQPQHF
>TRBJ1-6|TRBV5-1
CASSLVQNSPLHF
>TRBJ2-7|TRBV11-2
CASSLGQTPYEQYF
>TRBJ2-7|TRBV7-8
CASSLKTVPFF
>TRBJ2-5|TRBV6-5
CASSRGGGKTQYF
>TRBJ2-7|TRBV28
CASSQTSGRAYEQYF
>TRBJ2-7|TRBV27
CASSPAAWTGEQYF
>TRBJ1-2|TRBV5-1
CASSRQGQEDGYTF
>TRBJ1-5|TRBV7-8
CASSDRQYQPQHF
>TRBJ2-2|TRBV6-1
CASSDRTGGVGELFF
>TRBJ1-2|TRBV4-1
CASSQDFQAAHYGYTF
>TRBJ2-1|TRBV18
CASSPKSGTNEQFF
>TRBJ1-3|TRBV4-2
CASSPDRDSDTIYF
>TRBJ1-2|TRBV30
CAWSVRRGRYGYTF
>TRBJ2-2|TRBV6-4
CASSASGSTGELFF
>TRBJ2-5|TRBV19
CASSMSGLAGTETQYF
>TRBJ1-2|TRBV24-1
CATSDSGQGYGYTF
>TRBJ2-5|TRBV18
CASGLNRGGETQYF
>TRBJ1-5|TRBV6-1
CASSERFSNQPQHF
>TRBJ2-1|TRBV28
CASRGGAGRGHEQFF
>TRBJ2-2|TRBV5-1
CASSSGHVFTGELFF
>TRBJ1-5|TRBV6-6
CASSTGGGQPQHF
>TRBJ1-1|TRBV10-1
CASRAGLNTEAFF
>TRBJ1-1|TRBV5-6
CASSLASEAFF
>TRBJ2-3|TRBV6-1
CASSESGVSTDTQYF
>TRBJ1-2|TRBV6-5
CASSSPTAFYGYTF
>TRBJ2-7|TRBV5-1
CASSPGGFSGRFYEQYF
>TRBJ1-4|TRBV5-1
CASNTGPGTNEKLFF
>TRBJ1-1|TRBV3-1/TRBV3-2
CASSPPGWRAGAEAFF
>TRBJ1-6|TRBV30
CAFRDSRNSPLHF
>TRBJ1-1|TRBV30
CAWEGQLNTEAFF
>TRBJ1-2|TRBV6-5
CASASGASGYTF
>TRBJ2-5|TRBV6-5
CASSYWGRGRQETQYF
>TRBJ2-7|TRBV5-5
CASSLGGQGTYEQYF
>TRBJ2-5|TRBV18
CASSPLQETQYF
>TRBJ2-5|TRBV10-3
CAIGGPQETQYF
>TRBJ1-2|TRBV2
CASRPQGADGYTF
>TRBJ1-2|TRBV6-5
CASSNVQGNYGYTF
>TRBJ2-3|TRBV9
CASSVEGTDTQYF
>TRBJ2-5|TRBV4-1
CASSQGVALPGQETQYF
>TRBJ2-6|TRBV5-4
CASSSGGAGANVLTF
>TRBJ2-3|TRBV27
CASSLSLGASGTDTQYF
>TRBJ1-1|TRBV5-1
CASSFQGEEAFF
>TRBJ1-5|TRBV6-1
CASRPRVPVPQHF
>TRBJ2-7|TRBV19
CASSIELAVSYEQYF
>TRBJ2-1|TRBV5-5
CASSYTVGTTYNEQFF
>TRBJ2-2|TRBV4-1
CASSQRTENTGELFF